This T cell receptor (beta chain) was retrieved from a study of beta chain features in type 1 diabetes. Every isolated RNA sample was fully reverse transcribed, so sequencing captured expressed TCRB transcripts. Method: immunoSEQ multiplex PCR; TCRdb's copy keeps in-frame clones and lacks some. The sample includes about 150,000 clones, over 7.5% of them seen just once. The CDR3 has 14 residues. Germline V CDR1 and CDR2: MGHDK, SYGVNS. V shed 2 bases, J shed 7 bases, and the junction held 4 bases outside the gene matches. The chain employs TRBV25-1 and TRBJ2-1, with 8 bases identical to TRBD2. Sequenced sample: central memory CD4+ T cells from blood. This clonotype was obtained from a woman in her late teens or twenties in good health. CDR3 nucleotide sequence: TGTGCCAGCAGTGAACGGGAGGGCTGGAATGAGCAGTTCTTC. Translation: CASSEREGWNEQFF.